The next 5 T cell receptor beta chains were all read from a single sample in a study of T cells in Graves' hyperthyroidism and ophthalmopathy. Amplification yielded TCR beta CDR3 regions, with RNA transcripts as the source. The TCR CDR3 was amplified in a first-round RT-PCR using the HTBI primer set. One entry per CDR3 protein results from TCRdb running MiXCR on the multiplex PCR reads. This table has under 130,000 distinct CDR3 sequences, roughly 50% appearing once. Sequencing input: blood. These receptor sequences come from a man aged 40-49 years with Graves' hyperthyroidism.

This chain uses TRBV10-3 with TRBJ1-2; 9 nucleotides line up with TRBD1. The CDR3 contains 13 residues. Germline assignment: CDR1 ENHRY and CDR2 SYGVKD. V shed 5 bases and J 8 bases; nucleotides not matched to a gene: 6. The CDR3 DNA is TGTGCCATCAGTAACGGACAGGGGCAAGGCTACACCTTC. It encodes CAISNGQGQGYTF.

In this sample, this clonotype turned up many times. The chain has TRBV15 and TRBJ2-7; no definite D call. Trimming cost V 0 bases and J 2 bases, with 20 bases left between them. This CDR3 spans 18 amino acids. The germline V gene has CDR1 LNHNV and CDR2 YYDKDF (reference sequence). The CDR3 nucleotides are TGTGCCACCAGCAGAGATGGGGAACTAAAGGCCTCAACCTACGAGCAGTACTTC. Its protein product is CATSRDGELKASTYEQYF.

This clonotype was seen ten or more times. DNA for the CDR3: TGCGCCAGCAGCGAAGGGCGGGGGTCTGATGAGCAGTTCTTC. Protein product: CASSEGRGSDEQFF. The V gene is TRBV4-1, the J gene TRBJ2-1; 7 positions agree with TRBD2. J lost 8 bases, V lost 5 bases, and 9 bases had no gene match. The CDR3 totals 14 residues. Germline V lookup: CDR1 MGHRA, CDR2 YSYEKL.

Ten or more counts support this clonotype. The V and J genes are TRBV12-3 or TRBV12-4 and TRBJ1-4; D might be TRBD1 (6 bases). The V and J ends lost 3 bases and 3 bases respectively, with 11 bases between them. The CDR3 runs to 15 residues. The CDR3 spells CASSFRQDANEKLFF. The CDR3 DNA is TGTGCCAGCAGTTTCCGACAGGATGCTAATGAAAAACTGTTTTTT.

This clonotype was observed a single time. The V and J genes are TRBV2 and TRBJ2-1; the match to TRBD2 covers 7 bases. Germline V gene sequence: CDR1 SNHLY, CDR2 FYNNEI. Trimming took 5 bases from V and 6 from J; bases not matched to a gene: 7. The CDR3 length is 14 residues. This chain's CDR3 is CASSYQRTSNEQFF. The CDR3 nucleotides read TGTGCCAGCAGTTACCAGAGGACTAGCAATGAGCAGTTCTTC.